The 29 T cell receptor beta chains below were found in one sample sequenced in a study of CD8 T cells in Susac syndrome. With random hexamers, about 0.45 to 1 ug RNA was reverse transcribed. TCRdb recomputed calls from the immunoSEQ multiplex PCR reads with MiXCR, one row per CDR3 protein. Among hundreds of thousands of distinct CDR3 sequences, roughly 85% were seen once, and the ten largest hold 0.21%. Material for sequencing was CD8+ T cells from PBMCs. The source of these receptors is a human donor with multiple sclerosis.

As DNA, the CDR3 is TGTGCCAGCAGCAGTGGGACTAGCGCGGAAGCGCAGTATTTT. Protein sequence: CASSSGTSAEAQYF. The chain employs TRBV5-6 and TRBJ2-3; TRBD2 matches 10 bases. V trimming: 4 bases; J trimming: 10 bases; junction bases outside the gene matches: 9. CDR3 size: 14 residues. The germline V gene has CDR1 SGHDT and CDR2 YYEEEE.

This chain uses TRBV20-1 with TRBJ2-7, with D hard to call. Trimming left V 2 bases short and J 0 bases short, with 8 bases between. The length of the CDR3 is 13 residues. CDR1 and CDR2 from the germline V gene are DFQATT and SNEGSKA (reference sequence). CDR3 DNA sequence: TGCAGTGCTAGACAGGACGACTCCTACGAGCAGTACTTC. As protein: CSARQDDSYEQYF.

The V and J genes are TRBV4-3 and TRBJ2-4; either TRBD1 or TRBD2 may supply D (5 bases each). The V gene's germline CDR1 is LGHNA and CDR2 YSLEER. The CDR3 has 14 amino acids. Deletions cut 0 bases from V and 8 bases from J, with 11 bases between. CDR3 nucleotide sequence: TGCGCCAGCAGCCAAGAGAGGGGTCTAGACATTCAGTACTTC. As protein: CASSQERGLDIQYF.

V gene TRBV10-3 combines with J gene TRBJ1-2, with TRBD1 matching 10 bases. The CDR3 totals 15 residues. V was clipped by 0 bases and J by 5 bases; unmatched bases: 3. CDR1 is ENHRY and CDR2 is SYGVKD in the germline V gene. The CDR3 is CAISESTGGIYGYTF. CDR3 in DNA: TGTGCCATCAGTGAGTCGACAGGGGGCATTTATGGCTACACCTTC.

This sequence joins TRBV7-9 and TRBJ2-1; weak D call: TRBD2 (5 bases). Per the germline V gene, CDR1 is SEHNR and CDR2 is FQNEAQ (reference sequence). The V end lost 3 bases, the J end lost 10 bases, and 10 bases lay between the germline ends. The CDR3 contains 12 residues. The chain's CDR3 is CASSFGIKEQFF. The CDR3 bases are TGTGCCAGCAGCTTCGGGATTAAAGAGCAGTTCTTC. The full variable domain, in which reference TRBV7-9 and TRBJ2-1 provide the parts outside the CDR3, is DTGVSQNPRHKITKRGQNVTFRCDPISEHNRLYWYRQTLGQGPEFLTYFQNEAQLEKSRLLSDRFSAERPKGSFSTLEIQRTEQGDSAMYLCASSFGIKEQFFGPGTRLTVL.

This sequence joins TRBV4-3 and TRBJ2-3; D remains ambiguous. V gave up 0 bases and J gave up 4 bases, with 11 bases separating them. This CDR3 is 15 amino acids long. CDR1 is LGHNA, CDR2 YSLEER, per germline. CDR3 sequence (DNA): TGCGCCAGCAGCCAAGATACGGTCCGGGCAGATACGCAGTATTTT. Its protein product is CASSQDTVRADTQYF.

The V call is TRBV27, the J call TRBJ2-7, with TRBD2 matching over 7 bases. Trimming removed 0 bases from V and 7 bases from J; junction bases left unmatched: 15. Germline V gene sequence: CDR1 MNHEY, CDR2 SMNVEV (reference sequence). CDR3 length equals 17 residues. Here the CDR3 reads CASSLSVRSGLLGEQYF. CDR3 sequence (DNA): TGTGCCAGCAGTTTATCCGTACGTAGCGGGCTACTGGGGGAGCAGTACTTC.

The chain recombines TRBV3-1 with TRBJ2-3; no clear D. This CDR3 has 15 amino acids. Germline CDR1 and CDR2: LGHDT and YNNKEL (reference sequence). The V end lost 0 bases, the J end lost 4 bases, and 11 bases lay between the germline ends. In DNA form, the CDR3 reads TGTGCCAGCAGCCAAGATATAACCGGTGCAGATACGCAGTATTTT. Amino acids: CASSQDITGADTQYF.

The rearrangement uses TRBV27 and TRBJ2-7; weak D call: TRBD1 (6 bases). With 2 bases removed from V and 2 bases from J, the gap between germline ends came to 13 bases. There are 15 residues in the CDR3. Germline V gene lookup returns CDR1 MNHEY and CDR2 SMNVEV (reference sequence). The CDR3 sequence: CASSLVYGQPYEQYF. DNA for the CDR3: TGTGCCAGCAGTTTAGTTTATGGACAGCCCTACGAGCAGTACTTC.

This chain connects TRBV7-2 to TRBJ2-2, with a weak D call TRBD1 (6 bases). Germline-derived CDR1 and CDR2 are SGHTA and FQGNSA. The CDR3 spans 16 residues. The germline V and J ends were trimmed by 0 bases and 1 base, with 9 bases remaining between them. CDR3 region: CASSLAGQMNTGELFF. CDR3 coding DNA: TGTGCCAGCAGCTTAGCAGGACAGATGAACACCGGGGAGCTGTTTTTT.

The V gene is TRBV28, the J gene TRBJ2-7, with TRBD2 identical over 10 bases. The CDR3 runs to 14 residues. J lost 6 bases, V lost 5 bases, and 7 bases had no gene match. In germline, CDR1 is MDHEN, CDR2 SYDVKM. Here the CDR3 reads CASSGSLAGAEQYF. The CDR3 region has the DNA TGTGCCAGCAGTGGTTCTCTAGCGGGAGCCGAGCAGTACTTC.

The CDR3 DNA is TGTGCCTGGATTTTCCCGGGACATAACACTGAAGCTTTCTTT. Protein sequence: CAWIFPGHNTEAFF. The rearrangement links TRBV30 to TRBJ1-1; a weak D match, TRBD1 (6 bases). V dropped 4 bases and J dropped 2 bases, with 14 bases sitting between them. The CDR3 has 14 amino acids. Germline CDR1 and CDR2: GTSNPN and SVGIG (reference sequence). Supplemented by reference TRBV30 and TRBJ1-1, the full variable domain reads SQTIHQWPATLVQPVGSPLSLECTVEGTSNPNLYWYRQAAGRGLQLLFYSVGIGQISSEVPQNLSASRPQDRQFILSSKKLLLSDSGFYLCAWIFPGHNTEAFFGQGTRLTVV.

The chain joins TRBV5-6 to TRBJ2-7; the D gene is possibly TRBD1 (5 bases). V lost 6 bases to trimming and J lost 4 bases, with 11 bases between them. Germline lookup yields CDR1 SGHDT and CDR2 YYEEEE. This CDR3 has 12 amino acids. CDR3 coding DNA: TGTGCCAGCAACAGGCAGGAATACGAGCAGTACTTC. It translates to CASNRQEYEQYF.

The chain combines TRBV7-6 with TRBJ2-1; the match to TRBD2 covers 7 bases. Germline trimming cut 2 bases from V and 4 bases from J; bases unmatched to any gene: 11. The CDR3 has 17 amino acids. Germline V CDR1 and CDR2: SGHVS, FNYEAQ. In nucleotides, the CDR3 is TGTGCCAGCAGCTTACCCGCTTCTAGCGGAGCATACAATGAGCAGTTCTTC. It codes for CASSLPASSGAYNEQFF.

The chain employs TRBV9 and TRBJ2-1, with D unresolved. The V gene's germline CDR1 is SGDLS and CDR2 YYNGEE. This CDR3 region has 12 residues. V was shortened by 0 bases and J by 10 bases, with 8 bases between the two germline ends. In nucleotides, the CDR3 is TGTGCCAGCAGCGTAGGAGCCTTAGAGCAGTTCTTC. This sequence encodes CASSVGALEQFF.

A word on this clonotype: One base away lies a much larger clone, so this may be a sequencing read error. DNA of the CDR3: TGTGCCATCAGTGAGGTTCTTCTGGACAATCAGCCCCAGCTTTTT. This translates into CAISEVLLDNQPQLF. This sequence joins TRBV10-3 and TRBJ1-5, with D possibly being TRBD1 (5 bases). The germline V gene has CDR1 ENHRY and CDR2 SYGVKD. CDR3 length: 15 residues.

The chain joins TRBV11-2 to TRBJ2-1; D is ambiguous. This CDR3 contains 12 residues. V was shortened by 4 bases and J by 10 bases, with 11 bases between the two germline ends. The V gene's germline CDR1 is SGHAT and CDR2 FQNNGV. This CDR3 reads CASSSDNGEQFF. Here the CDR3 DNA reads TGTGCCAGCAGCTCAGACAATGGGGAGCAGTTCTTC.

The J gene is TRBJ2-7, the V gene TRBV12-3 or TRBV12-4; TRBD1 matches at 7 bases. This CDR3 is built from 14 residues. Trimming at V came to 6 bases and at J to 7 bases, leaving 12 bases not matched to a gene. CDR3 protein: CASSSDRDRREQYV. Written as DNA, the CDR3 is TGTGCCAGCAGCTCCGACAGGGATCGACGGGAGCAGTACGTC.

This chain uses TRBV29-1 with TRBJ2-7; 8 bases are a match to TRBD2. This CDR3 spans 15 amino acids. Germline V gene data show CDR1 as SQVTM and CDR2 as ANQGSEA. J was trimmed by 0 bases and V by 3 bases; bases with no gene match: 7. The CDR3 nucleotides read TGCAGCGTTGAGCTAGCGGGTCTAAGCTCCTACGAGCAGTACTTC. Translating it yields CSVELAGLSSYEQYF.

This clonotype was recorded only once. The chain is built from TRBV30 and TRBJ1-5, with unresolved D. This CDR3 is built from 14 residues. The V gene lost 2 bases and the J gene lost 0 bases, with 8 bases spanning the gap. Germline V gives CDR1 GTSNPN, CDR2 SVGIG (reference sequence). CDR3 coding DNA: TGTGCCTGGAGTCCAGTTAATAGCAATCAGCCCCAGCATTTT. Protein sequence: CAWSPVNSNQPQHF.

The chain combines TRBV5-4 with TRBJ2-3; maybe TRBD2 (5 bases). Trimming stripped 4 bases from V and 4 bases from J, with 10 bases between. Germline CDR1 SGHNT, CDR2 YYREEE (reference sequence). The CDR3 has 13 amino acids. The CDR3: CASSPPEADTQYF. CDR3 coding DNA: TGTGCCAGCAGCCCACCGGAGGCAGATACGCAGTATTTT.

V is TRBV6-5 and J is TRBJ1-1; TRBD1 might be the D (5 bases). Germline values: CDR1 MNHEY, CDR2 SVGAGI. The CDR3 loop spans 13 amino acids. V lost 5 bases and J 3 bases, leaving 10 bases between the germline ends. The DNA of the CDR3 is TGTGCCAGCAGTACCGGGGCCTACACTGAAGCTTTCTTT. It is translated as CASSTGAYTEAFF.

The rearrangement joins TRBV3-1 to TRBJ2-6; 10 bases are shared with TRBD2. V lost 0 bases to trimming and J lost 15 bases; unmatched junction nucleotides: 17. From germline, CDR1 is LGHDT and CDR2 YNNKEL (reference sequence). CDR3 size: 18 residues. The CDR3 DNA follows: TGTGCCAGCAGCCAAGAGGACCCCACTAGCGGGGTAAATCTCTCCCTGACTTTC. Encoded protein: CASSQEDPTSGVNLSLTF.

The chain has TRBV6-2 or TRBV6-3 and TRBJ2-7, with 12 bases that match TRBD2. Germline CDR1 is MNHEY and CDR2 is SVGEGT. Trimming cost V 2 bases and J 7 bases; bases outside gene matches: 3. CDR3 length: 14 amino acids. The CDR3 loop is CASSYVTSGREQYF. CDR3 DNA sequence: TGTGCCAGCAGTTACGTGACTAGCGGGAGAGAGCAGTACTTC.

This clonotype has a handful of counts. The chain is built from TRBV11-2 and TRBJ1-4, with D tentatively TRBD1 (5 bases). Between the trimmed V and J ends, which lost 5 bases and 11 bases, there was a span of 15 bases. Germline lookup yields CDR1 SGHAT and CDR2 FQNNGV. CDR3 length equals 13 residues. The CDR3 loop reads CASSPGGTTKLFF. For the CDR3, the DNA is TGTGCCAGCAGCCCTGGCGGGACGACGAAACTGTTTTTT.

This clonotype was observed a single time. The chain recombines TRBV29-1 with TRBJ2-7; D possibly corresponds to TRBD2 (5 bases). This CDR3 has 12 residues. Germline lookup yields CDR1 SQVTM and CDR2 ANQGSEA. Trimming shortened V by 6 bases and J by 6 bases, and 15 bases separated the two germline ends. In DNA form, the CDR3 reads TGCAGCGTGGCCCCGGTGGGAGTCGAGCAGTACTTC. Its protein is CSVAPVGVEQYF.

This sequence joins TRBV27 and TRBJ2-5; tentative D call: TRBD2 (5 bases). V shed 3 bases and J shed 7 bases, with 9 bases lying between them. The germline V gene encodes CDR1 MNHEY and CDR2 SMNVEV (reference sequence). This CDR3 region has 12 residues. CDR3 DNA: TGTGCCAGCAGTTTTGGGAGTGGGACCCAGTACTTC. This sequence encodes CASSFGSGTQYF.

V usage is TRBV7-6 and J usage is TRBJ2-3; D assignment may be TRBD1 or TRBD2 (5 bases each). From germline, CDR1 is SGHVS and CDR2 FNYEAQ. Trimming stripped 4 bases from V and 10 bases from J, with 18 bases between. The CDR3 covers 14 residues. The CDR3 region is CASSYRDRPDAQYF. Written as DNA, the CDR3 is TGTGCCAGCAGCTACCGGGACCGGCCGGATGCGCAGTATTTT. Based on the CDR3 plus reference TRBV7-6 and TRBJ2-3, the full variable domain is GAGVSQSPRYKVTKRGQDVALRCDPISGHVSLYWYRQALGQGPEFLTYFNYEAQQDKSGLPNDRFSAERPEGSISTLTIQRTEQRDSAMYRCASSYRDRPDAQYFGPGTRLTVL.

V is TRBV28 and J is TRBJ1-1, with 7 bases aligning to TRBD1. CDR3 length equals 15 residues. CDR1 MDHEN and CDR2 SYDVKM come from the germline V gene. V was pared by 6 bases and J by 2 bases, with 9 bases of the junction left unmatched. The CDR3 DNA reads TGTGCCAGCAGACCTCAGGGACAGCTAAACACTGAAGCTTTCTTT. Encoded protein: CASRPQGQLNTEAFF.